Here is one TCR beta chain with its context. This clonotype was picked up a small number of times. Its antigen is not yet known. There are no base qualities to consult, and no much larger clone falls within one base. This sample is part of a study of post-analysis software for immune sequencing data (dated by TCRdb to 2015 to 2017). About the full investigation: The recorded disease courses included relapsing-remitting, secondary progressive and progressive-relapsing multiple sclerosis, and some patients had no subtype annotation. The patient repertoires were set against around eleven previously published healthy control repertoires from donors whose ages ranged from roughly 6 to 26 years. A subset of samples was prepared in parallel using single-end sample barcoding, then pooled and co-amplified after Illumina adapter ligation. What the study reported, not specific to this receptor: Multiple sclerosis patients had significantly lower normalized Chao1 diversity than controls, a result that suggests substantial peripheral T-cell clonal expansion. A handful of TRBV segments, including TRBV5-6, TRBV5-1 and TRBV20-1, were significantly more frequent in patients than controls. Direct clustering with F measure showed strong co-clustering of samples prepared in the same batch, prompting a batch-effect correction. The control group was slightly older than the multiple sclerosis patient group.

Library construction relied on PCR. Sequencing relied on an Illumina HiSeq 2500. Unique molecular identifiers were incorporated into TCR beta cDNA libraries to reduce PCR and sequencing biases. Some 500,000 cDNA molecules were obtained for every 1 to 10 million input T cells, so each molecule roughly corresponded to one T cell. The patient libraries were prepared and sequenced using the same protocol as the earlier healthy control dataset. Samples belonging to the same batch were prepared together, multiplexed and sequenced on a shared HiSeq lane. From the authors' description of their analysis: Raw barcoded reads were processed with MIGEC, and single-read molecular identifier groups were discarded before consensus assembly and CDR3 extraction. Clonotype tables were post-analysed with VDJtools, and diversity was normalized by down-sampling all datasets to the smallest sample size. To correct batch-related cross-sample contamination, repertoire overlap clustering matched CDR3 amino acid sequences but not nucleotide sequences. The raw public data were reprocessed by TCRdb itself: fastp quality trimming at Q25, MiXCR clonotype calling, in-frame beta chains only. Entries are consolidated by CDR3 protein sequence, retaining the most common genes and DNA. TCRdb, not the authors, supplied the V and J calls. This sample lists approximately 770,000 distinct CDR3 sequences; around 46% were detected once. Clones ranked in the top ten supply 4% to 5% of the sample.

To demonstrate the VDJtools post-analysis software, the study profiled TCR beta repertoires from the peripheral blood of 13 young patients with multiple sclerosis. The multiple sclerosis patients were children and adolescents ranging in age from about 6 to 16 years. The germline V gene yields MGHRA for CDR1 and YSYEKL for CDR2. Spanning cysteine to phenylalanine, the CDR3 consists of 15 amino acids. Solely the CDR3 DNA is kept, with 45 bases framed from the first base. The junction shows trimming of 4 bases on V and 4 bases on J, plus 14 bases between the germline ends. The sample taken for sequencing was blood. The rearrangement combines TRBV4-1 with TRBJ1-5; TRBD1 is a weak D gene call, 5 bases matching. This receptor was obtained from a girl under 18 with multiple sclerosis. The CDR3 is CASSPTGGKNQPQHF. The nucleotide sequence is TGCGCCAGCAGCCCTACGGGGGGTAAAAATCAGCCCCAGCATTTT.